The clone carrying this T cell receptor (beta chain) showed up just a few times. Its specificity is unknown. This may be a read error: a much more frequent sequence differs by one nucleotide. V was trimmed by 6 bases and J by 6 bases, leaving 17 bases between them. The CDR3 loop spans 15 amino acids. CDR1 is SGHAT, CDR2 FQNNGV, per germline. TCRdb re-called the multiplex PCR reads with MiXCR, one entry per CDR3 protein. Among 140,000 to 150,000 distinct CDR3 sequences listed, roughly 33% were seen once. This sample was taken from a study of breast tumors, draining lymph nodes, adjacent tissues. Study results and limitations: Luminal-like breast cancer showed significantly greater tumor-nontumor repertoire similarity than basal-like breast cancer did. Tumors had less TCR diversity than lymph nodes, more than nontumor tissue. Data fit most tumor T cells coming from lymph node, expanding in tumor. Tumor T cell lymph node origin was a supported hypothesis, not proven.

Breast cancer patients provided tissue from their axillary draining lymph nodes. The J gene is TRBJ2-2, the V gene TRBV11-2; possible D gene TRBD1, 6 bases. Sequencing used axillary lymph node tissue. The sequence derives from a female donor with breast cancer. Some clones in this sample may be carry-over from other donors' samples. Here the CDR3 reads CASRDTYRAPGELFF. The CDR3 nucleotides read TGTGCCAGCAGGGACACGTACAGGGCTCCCGGGGAGCTGTTTTTT.